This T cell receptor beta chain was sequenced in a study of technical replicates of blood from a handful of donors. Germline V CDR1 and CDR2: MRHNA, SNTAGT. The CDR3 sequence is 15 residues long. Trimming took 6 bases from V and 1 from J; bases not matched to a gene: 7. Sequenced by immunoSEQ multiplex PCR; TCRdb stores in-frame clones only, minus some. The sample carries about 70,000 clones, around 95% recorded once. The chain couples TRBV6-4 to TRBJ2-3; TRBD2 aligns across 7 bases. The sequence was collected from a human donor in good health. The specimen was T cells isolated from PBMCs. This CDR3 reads CASRRDAGGTDTQYF. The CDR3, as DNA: TGTGCCAGCAGGCGAGACGCGGGAGGCACAGATACGCAGTATTTT.